What follows is one T cell receptor beta chain and its context. Antigen unknown. With 2 bases clipped from V and 2 bases from J, the junction kept 7 bases outside the gene matches. This CDR3 has 16 amino acids. Germline V gene lookup returns CDR1 PRHDT and CDR2 FYEKMQ (reference sequence). This record comes from a study of shared clonotypes between healthy human individuals. Whole-study results and caveats: Exclusively blood specimens were collected; tissue repertoires likely differ. Shared across a few donors were roughly 5.3% of the naive CD4 clonotypes. Sequencing depth was expected to affect clonotype sharing among donors.

The repertoire was sequenced with immunoSEQ multiplex PCR; TCRdb's copy has only in-frame clones and lacks some. The sample lists some 580,000 clones, nearly 98% occurring once. The naive CD8 fraction comprised CD45RO-negative cells positively selected for CCR7 and excluded terminally differentiated effector memory CD45RA+ cells. The gene calls are TRBV13 and TRBJ2-7, with 9 bases identical to TRBD1. This receptor was identified in a man aged 25-45 years in good health. Specimen: naive CD8+ T cells sorted from blood. CDR3 sequence (DNA): TGTGCCAGCAGCTTAACCGGGACAGGGTTCCCCTACGAGCAGTACTTC. Residues: CASSLTGTGFPYEQYF. The variable domain in full, with the rest retrieved from reference TRBV13 and TRBJ2-7, is AAGVIQSPRHLIKEKRETATLKCYPIPRHDTVYWYQQGPGQDPQFLISFYEKMQSDKGSIPDRFSAQQFSDYHSELNMSSLELGDSALYFCASSLTGTGFPYEQYFGPGTRLTVT.